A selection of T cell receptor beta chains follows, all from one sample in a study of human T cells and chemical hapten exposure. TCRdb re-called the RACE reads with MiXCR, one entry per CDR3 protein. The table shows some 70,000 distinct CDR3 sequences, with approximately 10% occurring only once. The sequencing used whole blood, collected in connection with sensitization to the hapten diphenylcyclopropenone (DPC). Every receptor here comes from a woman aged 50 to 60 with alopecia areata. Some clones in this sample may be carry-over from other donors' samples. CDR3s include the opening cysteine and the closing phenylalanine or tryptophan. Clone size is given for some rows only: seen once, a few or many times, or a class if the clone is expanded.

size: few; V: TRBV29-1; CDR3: CSGEEETQYF
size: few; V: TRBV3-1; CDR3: CASSQRPDSTDTQYF
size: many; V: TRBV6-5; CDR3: CASSLGTGWDEQFF
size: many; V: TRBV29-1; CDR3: CSVDLVGKLFF
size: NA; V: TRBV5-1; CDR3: CASSLEGGTRRETQYF
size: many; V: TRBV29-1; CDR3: CSLGGAGWETQYF
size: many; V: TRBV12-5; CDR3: CASSQGAADTQYF
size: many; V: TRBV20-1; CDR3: CSARDPSGLAGYEQYF
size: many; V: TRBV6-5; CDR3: CASSYFGGTDTQYF
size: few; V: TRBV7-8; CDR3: CASSSSGTRYNEQFF